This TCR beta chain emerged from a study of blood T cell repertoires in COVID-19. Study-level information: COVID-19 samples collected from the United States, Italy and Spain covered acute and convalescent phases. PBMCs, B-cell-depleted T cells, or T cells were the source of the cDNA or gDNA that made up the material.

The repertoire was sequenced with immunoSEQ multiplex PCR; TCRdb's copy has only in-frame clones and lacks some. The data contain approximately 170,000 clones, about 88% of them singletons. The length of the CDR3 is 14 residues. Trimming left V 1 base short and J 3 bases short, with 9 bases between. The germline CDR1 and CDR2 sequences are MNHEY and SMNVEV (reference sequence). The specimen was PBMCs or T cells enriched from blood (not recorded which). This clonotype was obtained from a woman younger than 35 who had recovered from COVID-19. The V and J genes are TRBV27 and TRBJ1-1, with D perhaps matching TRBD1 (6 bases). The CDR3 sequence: CASSLWAGDTEAFF. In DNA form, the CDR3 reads TGTGCCAGCAGTTTATGGGCAGGGGACACTGAAGCTTTCTTT.